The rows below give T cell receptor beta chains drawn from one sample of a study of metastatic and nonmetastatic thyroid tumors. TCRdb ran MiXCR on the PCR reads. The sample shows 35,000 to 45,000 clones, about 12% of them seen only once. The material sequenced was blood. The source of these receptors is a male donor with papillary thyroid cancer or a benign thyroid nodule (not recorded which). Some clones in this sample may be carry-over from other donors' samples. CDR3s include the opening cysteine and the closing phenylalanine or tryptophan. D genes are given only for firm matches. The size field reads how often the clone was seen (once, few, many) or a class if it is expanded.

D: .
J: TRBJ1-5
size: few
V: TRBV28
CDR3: CASSPVGGAGNQPQHF
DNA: TGTGCCAGCAGTCCGGTGGGTGGGGCGGGTAATCAGCCCCAGCATTTT

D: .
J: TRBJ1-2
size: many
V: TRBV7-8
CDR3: CASSLAPGRDYGYTF
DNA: TGTGCCAGCAGCTTAGCGCCAGGGAGAGATTATGGCTACACCTTC

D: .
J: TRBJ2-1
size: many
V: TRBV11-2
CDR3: CASSLELVMYNEQFF
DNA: TGTGCCAGCAGCTTAGAACTAGTAATGTACAATGAGCAGTTCTTC

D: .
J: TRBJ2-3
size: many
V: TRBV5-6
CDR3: CASSLLSSVYGTDTQYF
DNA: TGTGCCAGCAGCTTGTTATCCAGCGTATATGGCACAGATACGCAGTATTTT

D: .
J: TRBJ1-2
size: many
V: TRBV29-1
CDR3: CSVEGLGGYTF
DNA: TGCAGCGTTGAGGGGTTGGGGGGCTACACCTTC

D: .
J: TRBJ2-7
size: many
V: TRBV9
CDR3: CASSERGGSYEQYF
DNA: TGTGCCAGCAGCGAGAGGGGGGGGTCCTACGAGCAGTACTTC

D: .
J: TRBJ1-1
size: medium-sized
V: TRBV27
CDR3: CASSFLGDEAFF
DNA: TGTGCCAGCAGTTTTCTAGGCGATGAAGCTTTCTTT

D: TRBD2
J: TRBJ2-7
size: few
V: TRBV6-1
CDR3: CASSEIGLAGYEQYF
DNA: TGTGCCAGCAGTGAAATCGGACTAGCGGGTTACGAGCAGTACTTC

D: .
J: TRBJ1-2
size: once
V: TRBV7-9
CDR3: CASTLGGRYGYTF
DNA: TGTGCCAGCACCCTAGGGGGACGGTATGGCTACACCTTC

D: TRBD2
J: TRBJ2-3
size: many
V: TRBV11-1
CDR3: CASSETSANTDTQYF
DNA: TGTGCCAGCAGCGAGACTAGCGCCAACACAGATACGCAGTATTTT